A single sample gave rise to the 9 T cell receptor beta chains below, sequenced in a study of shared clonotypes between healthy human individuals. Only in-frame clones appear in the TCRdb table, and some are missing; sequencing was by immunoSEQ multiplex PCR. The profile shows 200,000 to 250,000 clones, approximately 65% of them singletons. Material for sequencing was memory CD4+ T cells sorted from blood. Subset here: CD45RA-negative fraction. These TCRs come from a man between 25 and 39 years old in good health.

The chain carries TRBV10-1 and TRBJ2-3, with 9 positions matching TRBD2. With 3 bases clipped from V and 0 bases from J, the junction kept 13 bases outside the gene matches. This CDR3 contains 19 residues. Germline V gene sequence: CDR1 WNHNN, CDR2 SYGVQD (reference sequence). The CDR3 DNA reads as TGCGCCAGCAGTGACCCCGGGGGGACTAGCTTCGCTAGCACAGATACGCAGTATTTT. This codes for CASSDPGGTSFASTDTQYF.

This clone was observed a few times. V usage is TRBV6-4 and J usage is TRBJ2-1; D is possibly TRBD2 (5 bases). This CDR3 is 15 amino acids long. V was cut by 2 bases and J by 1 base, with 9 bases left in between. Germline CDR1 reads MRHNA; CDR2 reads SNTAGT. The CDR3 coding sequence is TGTGCCAGCAGTGACGAAAGCGGTTCCTACAATGAGCAGTTCTTC. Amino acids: CASSDESGSYNEQFF.

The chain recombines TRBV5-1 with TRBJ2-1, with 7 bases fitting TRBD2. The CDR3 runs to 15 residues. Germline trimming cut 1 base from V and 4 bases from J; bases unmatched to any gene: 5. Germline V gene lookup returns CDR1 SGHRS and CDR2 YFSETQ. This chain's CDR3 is CASSLLPAGYNEQFF. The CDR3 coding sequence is TGCGCCAGCAGCTTGCTCCCAGCGGGATACAATGAGCAGTTCTTC.

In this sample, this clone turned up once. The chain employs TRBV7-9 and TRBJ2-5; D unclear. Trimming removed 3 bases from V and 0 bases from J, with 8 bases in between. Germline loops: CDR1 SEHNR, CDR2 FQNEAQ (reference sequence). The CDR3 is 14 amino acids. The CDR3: CASSFSPNQETQYF. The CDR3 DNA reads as TGTGCCAGCAGCTTCTCCCCGAACCAAGAGACCCAGTACTTC.

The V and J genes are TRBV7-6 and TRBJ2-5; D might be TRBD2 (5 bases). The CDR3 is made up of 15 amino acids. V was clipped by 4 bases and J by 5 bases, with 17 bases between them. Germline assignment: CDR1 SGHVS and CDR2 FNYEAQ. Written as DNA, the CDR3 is TGTGCCAGCAGCTCGCCGGGGAGTACCGACGAGACCCAGTACTTC. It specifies CASSSPGSTDETQYF.

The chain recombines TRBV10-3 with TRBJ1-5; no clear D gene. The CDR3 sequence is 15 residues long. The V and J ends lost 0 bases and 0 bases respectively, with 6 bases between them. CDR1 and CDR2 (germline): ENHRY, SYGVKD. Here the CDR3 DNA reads TGTGCCATCAGTGAGTCGTCGGGTAGCAATCAGCCCCAGCATTTT. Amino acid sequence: CAISESSGSNQPQHF.

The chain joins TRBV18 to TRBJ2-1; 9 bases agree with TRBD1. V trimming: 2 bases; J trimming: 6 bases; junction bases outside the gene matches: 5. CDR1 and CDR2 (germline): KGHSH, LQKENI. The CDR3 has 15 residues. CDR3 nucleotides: TGTGCCAGCTCACCAGCCCGGACAGGGGCCAATGAGCAGTTCTTC. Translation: CASSPARTGANEQFF.

CDR3: CASSLLLWGKTGELFF. The CDR3 coding sequence is TGTGCCAGCAGCTTATTATTGTGGGGGAAGACCGGGGAGCTGTTTTTT. V usage is TRBV7-2 and J usage is TRBJ2-2, with D perhaps assigned TRBD1 or TRBD2 (5 bases each). Deletions cut 2 bases from V and 5 bases from J, with 15 bases between. There are 16 residues in the CDR3. CDR1 SGHTA and CDR2 FQGNSA come from the germline V gene.

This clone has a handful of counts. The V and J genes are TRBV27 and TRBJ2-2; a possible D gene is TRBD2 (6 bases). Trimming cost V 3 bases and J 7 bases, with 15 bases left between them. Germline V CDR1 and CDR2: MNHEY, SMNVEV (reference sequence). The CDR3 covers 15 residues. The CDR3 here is CASSFITGVGGELFF. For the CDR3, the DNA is TGTGCCAGCAGTTTCATCACGGGAGTTGGCGGGGAGCTGTTTTTT.